Below are 23 T cell receptor beta chains sequenced from a single sample in a study of shared clonotypes between healthy human individuals (dated by TCRdb to the early 2020s). The library relied on the immunoSEQ multiplex PCR assay. The clones in this table, taken by TCRdb from immuneACCESS, are in-frame only. Not every clone is retained; where verified, under half of the shortfall comes from an unresolved V gene, and the cause of the rest is unknown. Within this sample are fewer than 200,000 clones, with 90% to 95% of them counted one time only. The ten largest clones add up to 0.067% of the sample. The sample consisted of naive CD4+ T cells sorted from blood. Explained via the paper, the cell subset or site label denotes: CD45RA+ positively selected. The receptors stem from a young woman in good health.

The chain combines TRBV2 with TRBJ1-1, with D unresolved. Between the trimmed V and J ends, which lost 4 bases and 1 base, there was a span of 7 bases. The CDR3 totals 13 residues. CDR1 and CDR2 (germline): SNHLY, FYNNEI. The CDR3 loop reads CASSAEPNTEAFF. The CDR3 coding sequence is TGTGCCAGCAGTGCAGAACCGAACACTGAAGCTTTCTTT. The whole variable domain, remainder taken from reference TRBV2 and TRBJ1-1, is EPEVTQTPSHQVTQMGQEVILRCVPISNHLYFYWYRQILGQKVEFLVSFYNNEISEKSEIFDDQFSVERPDGSNFTLKIRSTKLEDSAMYFCASSAEPNTEAFFGQGTRLTVV.

The rearrangement links TRBV9 to TRBJ2-5; 9 nucleotides match TRBD2. The CDR3 sequence is 16 residues long. CDR1 is SGDLS and CDR2 is YYNGEE in the germline V gene. The V segment lost 3 bases and the J segment 4 bases; nucleotides outside the gene matches: 10. The CDR3 coding sequence is TGTGCCAGCAGCGGGCCATTAGCGGGAGTAGGAGAGACCCAGTACTTC. This gives the protein CASSGPLAGVGETQYF.

The chain uses TRBV28 and TRBJ1-4; D not certain. Trimming left V 5 bases short and J 7 bases short, with 11 bases between. The CDR3 contains 13 residues. Germline values: CDR1 MDHEN, CDR2 SYDVKM. The CDR3 nucleotides are TGTGCCAGCAGTCCAAGGCGTAGTGAAAAACTGTTTTTT. Its translation: CASSPRRSEKLFF.

The rearrangement uses TRBV5-6 and TRBJ2-5; D not resolved. The J call could be wrong; TRBJ2-7 is a better fit for the DNA end. The germline V gene encodes CDR1 SGHDT and CDR2 YYEEEE. This CDR3 contains 15 residues. The CDR3 loop is CASSSRLIYSYEQYF. The CDR3 DNA reads as TGTGCCAGCAGCTCTCGACTCATTTACTCCTACGAGCAGTACTTC.

This clone occurred a few times. The V gene is TRBV6-5, the J gene TRBJ1-5; D is uncertain. There are 13 residues in the CDR3. Trimming left V 5 bases short and J 0 bases short, with 5 bases between. Germline V CDR1 and CDR2: MNHEY, SVGAGI. This chain's CDR3 is CASSRLSNQPQHF. DNA for the CDR3: TGTGCCAGCAGTCGTCTTAGCAATCAGCCCCAGCATTTT.

The chain combines TRBV28 with TRBJ2-2, with a weak D call TRBD2 (6 bases). The CDR3 is 17 residues long. Germline V gene data show CDR1 as MDHEN and CDR2 as SYDVKM. V was pared by 6 bases and J by 1 base, with 18 bases between. This chain's CDR3 is CASSPPPGLENTGELFF. The CDR3 nucleotides read TGTGCCAGCAGCCCGCCTCCGGGACTGGAGAACACCGGGGAGCTGTTTTTT.

The genes are TRBV13 and TRBJ2-1, with 11 bases identical to TRBD2. This CDR3 has 14 residues. V shed 5 bases, J shed 8 bases, and the junction held 5 bases outside the gene matches. The germline CDR1 and CDR2 sequences are PRHDT and FYEKMQ (reference sequence). The CDR3 spells CASSAPLAGDEQFF. Written as DNA, the CDR3 is TGTGCCAGCAGCGCCCCACTAGCGGGAGATGAGCAGTTCTTC.

The chain links TRBV2 to TRBJ2-1; D ambiguous. This CDR3 region has 13 residues. The V gene's germline CDR1 is SNHLY and CDR2 FYNNEI. Between the trimmed V and J ends, which lost 2 bases and 7 bases, there was a span of 9 bases. The CDR3, as DNA: TGTGCCAGCAGTGAACTGGTCGAAAATGAGCAGTTCTTC. Protein sequence: CASSELVENEQFF.

The chain combines TRBV4-1 with TRBJ2-5; 14 bases match TRBD2. In germline, CDR1 is MGHRA, CDR2 YSYEKL. The ends lost 2 bases at V and 5 bases at J; junction bases unmatched: 13. This CDR3 has 19 residues. The CDR3 DNA sequence: TGCGCCAGCAGCCAACGTATCGTGACTAGCGGGAGGGCTTTGGAGACCCAGTACTTC. Protein sequence: CASSQRIVTSGRALETQYF.

The chain uses TRBV28 and TRBJ2-2, with TRBD1 identical over 8 bases. V lost 6 bases to trimming and J lost 7 bases; unmatched junction nucleotides: 7. CDR1 is MDHEN and CDR2 is SYDVKM in the germline V gene. The CDR3 length is 14 residues. The CDR3 DNA is TGTGCCAGCAGCCCAGGGGGCGTCGACGGGGAGCTGTTTTTT. Its protein product is CASSPGGVDGELFF.

V is TRBV7-2 and J is TRBJ2-5; 9 bases fit TRBD2. The CDR3 runs 17 residues. Germline CDR1 reads SGHTA; CDR2 reads FQGNSA. The V and J ends lost 5 bases and 4 bases, in that order; junction bases with no gene match: 14. The CDR3 sequence is CASSATAMRGGGETQYF. CDR3 nucleotides: TGTGCCAGCAGCGCAACGGCGATGCGGGGGGGAGGAGAGACCCAGTACTTC. The whole variable domain, filled in from reference TRBV7-2 and TRBJ2-5, reads GAGVSQSPSNKVTEKGKDVELRCDPISGHTALYWYRQSLGQGLEFLIYFQGNSAPDKSGLPSDRFSAERTGGSVSTLTIQRTQQEDSAVYLCASSATAMRGGGETQYFGPGTRLLVL.

This chain connects TRBV6-5 to TRBJ1-4, with D unclear. Germline V CDR1 and CDR2: MNHEY, SVGAGI. Trimming stripped 0 bases from V and 8 bases from J, with 13 bases between. This CDR3 region has 15 residues. CDR3 nucleotide sequence: TGTGCCAGCAGTTACTCCACTCCTCCGGGGGAAAAACTGTTTTTT. Protein product: CASSYSTPPGEKLFF.

The chain has TRBV28 and TRBJ2-7, with TRBD1 matching 10 bases. The CDR3 totals 15 residues. The V gene end was trimmed by 7 bases and the J gene end by 7 bases; junction bases not matched to a gene: 13. In germline, CDR1 is MDHEN, CDR2 SYDVKM. CDR3 region: CASTKPGQGLREQYF. The CDR3 nucleotides read TGTGCCAGCACCAAACCGGGACAGGGGCTTCGGGAGCAGTACTTC.

V usage is TRBV5-6 and J usage is TRBJ2-6, with D perhaps TRBD1 (6 bases). This CDR3 is built from 14 residues. The V and J ends lost 5 bases and 4 bases respectively, with 10 bases between them. Germline V lookup: CDR1 SGHDT, CDR2 YYEEEE. In nucleotides, the CDR3 is TGTGCCAGCAGGGACAGTGAAGGGGCCAACGTCCTGACTTTC. Translating it yields CASRDSEGANVLTF.

The rearrangement links TRBV13 to TRBJ1-3; 8 bases match TRBD1. Germline trimming cut 5 bases from V and 6 bases from J; bases unmatched to any gene: 6. This CDR3 has 14 amino acids. Germline V gives CDR1 PRHDT, CDR2 FYEKMQ (reference sequence). The DNA for the CDR3 is TGTGCCAGCAGCCCCAGGGGGCGCGAAAACACCATATATTTT. Encoded protein: CASSPRGRENTIYF.

The table lists this clone with a count of one. The chain combines TRBV28 with TRBJ1-6, with D possibly TRBD1 on 5 matching bases. The CDR3 covers 17 residues. The germline V and J ends were trimmed by 5 bases and 6 bases, with 20 bases remaining between them. Germline-derived CDR1 and CDR2 are MDHEN and SYDVKM. The CDR3 loop reads CASSPPPGTRANSPLHF. Here the CDR3 DNA reads TGTGCCAGCAGTCCCCCTCCCGGGACGCGAGCTAATTCACCCCTCCACTTT.

This chain uses TRBV28 with TRBJ2-7; D is perhaps TRBD2 (7 bases). V gave up 7 bases and J gave up 5 bases, with 12 bases separating them. The CDR3 sequence is 12 residues long. Germline V gene lookup returns CDR1 MDHEN and CDR2 SYDVKM. This CDR3 is CASTGGLNEQYF. The CDR3, as DNA: TGTGCCAGCACCGGGGGGCTAAACGAGCAGTACTTC. Variable domain in full (rest from reference TRBV28 and TRBJ2-7): DVKVTQSSRYLVKRTGEKVFLECVQDMDHENMFWYRQDPGLGLRLIYFSYDVKMKEKGDIPEGYSVSREKKERFSLILESASTNQTSMYLCASTGGLNEQYFGPGTRLTVT.

This chain connects TRBV19 to TRBJ2-7, with D maybe TRBD2 (6 bases). In germline, CDR1 is LNHDA, CDR2 SQIVND (reference sequence). Trimming cost V 4 bases and J 5 bases, with 12 bases left between them. This CDR3 comprises 13 residues. CDR3 in amino acids: CASSKAGRNEQYF. CDR3 DNA: TGTGCCAGTAGTAAGGCAGGGAGGAACGAGCAGTACTTC.

The rearrangement uses TRBV5-5 and TRBJ2-7; weak D call: TRBD2 (5 bases). Deletions cut 2 bases from V and 5 bases from J, with 17 bases between. Germline lookup yields CDR1 SGHKS and CDR2 YYEKEE (reference sequence). The CDR3 is made up of 15 amino acids. The CDR3 coding sequence is TGTGCCAGCAGCTTAGGCTTCGGGAACTTTGACGAGCAGTACTTC. Translating gives CASSLGFGNFDEQYF. Filled out from reference TRBV5-5 and TRBJ2-7, the complete variable domain reads DAGVTQSPTHLIKTRGQQVTLRCSPISGHKSVSWYQQVLGQGPQFIFQYYEKEERGRGNFPDRFSARQFPNYSSELNVNALLLGDSALYLCASSLGFGNFDEQYFGPGTRLTVT.

The gene calls are TRBV7-9 and TRBJ2-7, with D tentatively TRBD2 (6 bases). The V gene's germline CDR1 is SEHNR and CDR2 FQNEAQ (reference sequence). The germline V and J ends were trimmed by 4 bases and 5 bases, with 15 bases remaining between them. The CDR3 has 14 residues. This chain's CDR3 is CASSYRDLSHEQYF. In DNA, the CDR3 is TGTGCCAGCAGCTACCGGGACTTATCCCACGAGCAGTACTTC.

The CDR3 DNA is TGTGCCAGTAGTCCGGGACAGTGGGCCACTGAAGCTTTCTTT. Its protein is CASSPGQWATEAFF. V usage is TRBV19 and J usage is TRBJ1-1, with TRBD1 matching 7 bases. CDR3 length equals 14 residues. Germline V gives CDR1 LNHDA, CDR2 SQIVND (reference sequence). V lost 5 bases, J lost 4 bases, and 7 bases stayed unmatched.

The J gene is TRBJ1-5, the V gene TRBV28; D is unresolved. CDR3 length: 15 amino acids. V was pared by 2 bases and J by 1 base, with 9 bases between. Per the germline V gene, CDR1 is MDHEN and CDR2 is SYDVKM. As DNA, the CDR3 is TGTGCCAGCAGTTTAGGTGGAGCCAGCAATCAGCCCCAGCATTTT. This sequence encodes CASSLGGASNQPQHF.

This clone was counted between two and nine times. For the CDR3, the DNA is TGTGCCAGCAGCCGGACTAGCGGGATGACCTACGAGCAGTACTTC. Amino acids: CASSRTSGMTYEQYF. V gene TRBV28 combines with J gene TRBJ2-7; 12 nucleotides align to TRBD2. This CDR3 spans 15 amino acids. In germline, CDR1 is MDHEN, CDR2 SYDVKM. The junction had 5 bases not matched to a gene; V was cut back by 6 bases and J by 2 bases. The full variable domain, completed using reference TRBV28 and TRBJ2-7, is DVKVTQSSRYLVKRTGEKVFLECVQDMDHENMFWYRQDPGLGLRLIYFSYDVKMKEKGDIPEGYSVSREKKERFSLILESASTNQTSMYLCASSRTSGMTYEQYFGPGTRLTVT.